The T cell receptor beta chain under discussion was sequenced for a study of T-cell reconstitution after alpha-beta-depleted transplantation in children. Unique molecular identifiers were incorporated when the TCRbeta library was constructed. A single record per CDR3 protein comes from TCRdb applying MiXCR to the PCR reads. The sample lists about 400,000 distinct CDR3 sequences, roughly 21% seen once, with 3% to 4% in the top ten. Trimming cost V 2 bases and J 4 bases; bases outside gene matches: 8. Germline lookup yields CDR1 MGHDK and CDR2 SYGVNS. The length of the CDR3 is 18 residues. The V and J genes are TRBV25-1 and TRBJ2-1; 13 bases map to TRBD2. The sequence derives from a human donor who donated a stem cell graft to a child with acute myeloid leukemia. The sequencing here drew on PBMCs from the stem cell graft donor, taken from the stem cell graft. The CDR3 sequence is CASSETTGTSGTYNEQFF. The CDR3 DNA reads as TGTGCCAGCAGTGAAACAACCGGGACTAGCGGGACTTACAATGAGCAGTTCTTC.